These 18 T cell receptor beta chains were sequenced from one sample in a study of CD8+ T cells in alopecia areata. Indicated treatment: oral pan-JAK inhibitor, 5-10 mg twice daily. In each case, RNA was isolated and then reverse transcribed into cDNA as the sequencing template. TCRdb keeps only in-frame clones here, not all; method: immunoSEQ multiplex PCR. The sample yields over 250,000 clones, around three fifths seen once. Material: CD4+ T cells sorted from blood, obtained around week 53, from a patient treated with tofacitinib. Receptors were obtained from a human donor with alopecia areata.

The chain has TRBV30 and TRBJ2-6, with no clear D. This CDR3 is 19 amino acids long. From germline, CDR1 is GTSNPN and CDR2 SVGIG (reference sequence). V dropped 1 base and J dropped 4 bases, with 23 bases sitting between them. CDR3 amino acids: CAWSARTGPRVWGANVLTF. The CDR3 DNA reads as TGTGCCTGGAGTGCCCGGACCGGCCCCCGGGTATGGGGGGCCAACGTCCTGACTTTC. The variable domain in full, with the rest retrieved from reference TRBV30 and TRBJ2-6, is SQTIHQWPATLVQPVGSPLSLECTVEGTSNPNLYWYRQAAGRGLQLLFYSVGIGQISSEVPQNLSASRPQDRQFILSSKKLLLSDSGFYLCAWSARTGPRVWGANVLTFGAGSRLTVL.

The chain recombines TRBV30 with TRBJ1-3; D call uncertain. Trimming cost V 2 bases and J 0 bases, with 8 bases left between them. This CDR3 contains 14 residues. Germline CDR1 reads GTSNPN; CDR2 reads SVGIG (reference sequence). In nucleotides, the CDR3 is TGTGCCTGGAGTCACGGGAGCTCTGGAAACACCATATATTTT. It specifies CAWSHGSSGNTIYF.

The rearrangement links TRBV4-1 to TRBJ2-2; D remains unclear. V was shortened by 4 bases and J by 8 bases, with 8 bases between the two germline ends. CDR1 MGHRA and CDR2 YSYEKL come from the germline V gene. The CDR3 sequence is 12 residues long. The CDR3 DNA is TGCGCCAGCAGCCCTACACCGGGGGAGCTGTTTTTT. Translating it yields CASSPTPGELFF.

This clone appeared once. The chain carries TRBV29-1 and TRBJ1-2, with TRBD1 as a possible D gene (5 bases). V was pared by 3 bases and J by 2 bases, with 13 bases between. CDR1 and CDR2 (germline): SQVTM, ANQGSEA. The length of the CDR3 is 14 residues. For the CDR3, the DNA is TGCAGCGTTGAGGGCCCGGGGACCAACTATGGCTACACCTTC. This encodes CSVEGPGTNYGYTF. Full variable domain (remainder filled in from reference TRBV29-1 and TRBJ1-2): SAVISQKPSRDICQRGTSLTIQCQVDSQVTMMFWYRQQPGQSLTLIATANQGSEATYESGFVIDKFPISRPNLTFSTLTVSNMSPEDSSIYLCSVEGPGTNYGYTFGSGTRLTVV.

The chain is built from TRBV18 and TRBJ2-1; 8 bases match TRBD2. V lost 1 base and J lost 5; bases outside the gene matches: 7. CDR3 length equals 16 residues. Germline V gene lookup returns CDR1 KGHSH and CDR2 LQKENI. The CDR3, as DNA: TGTGCCAGCTCACCACTGGGAGCGGGGGCGGACAATGAGCAGTTCTTC. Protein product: CASSPLGAGADNEQFF.

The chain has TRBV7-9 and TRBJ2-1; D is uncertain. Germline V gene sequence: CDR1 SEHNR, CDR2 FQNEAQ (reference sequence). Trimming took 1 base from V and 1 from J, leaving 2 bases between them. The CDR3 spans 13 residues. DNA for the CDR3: TGTGCCAGCAGCTTAGGATCCTACAATGAGCAGTTCTTC. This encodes CASSLGSYNEQFF.

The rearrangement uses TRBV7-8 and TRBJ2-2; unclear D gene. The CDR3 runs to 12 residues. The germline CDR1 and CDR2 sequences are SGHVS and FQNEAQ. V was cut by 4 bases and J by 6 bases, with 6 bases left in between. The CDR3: CASSWYAGELFF. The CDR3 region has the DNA TGTGCCAGCAGCTGGTACGCCGGGGAGCTGTTTTTT.

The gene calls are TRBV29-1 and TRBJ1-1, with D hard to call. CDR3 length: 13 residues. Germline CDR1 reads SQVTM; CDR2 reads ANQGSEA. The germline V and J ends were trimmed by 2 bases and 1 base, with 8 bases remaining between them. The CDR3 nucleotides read TGCAGCGTTGAATTGAGCCAGAACACTGAAGCTTTCTTT. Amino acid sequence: CSVELSQNTEAFF.

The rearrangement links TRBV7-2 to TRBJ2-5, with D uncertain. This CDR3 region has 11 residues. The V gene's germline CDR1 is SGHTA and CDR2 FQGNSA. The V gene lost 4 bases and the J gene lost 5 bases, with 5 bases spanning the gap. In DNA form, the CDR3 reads TGTGCCAGCAGCTCCTCGGAGACCCAGTACTTC. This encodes CASSSSETQYF.

CDR3 protein: CASSPGPGEGYTF. The DNA of the CDR3 is TGTGCCAGCAGCCCAGGACCAGGAGAAGGCTACACCTTC. The chain has TRBV7-3 and TRBJ1-2; D is uncertain. Germline V gene sequence: CDR1 SGHTA, CDR2 FQGTGA. This CDR3 contains 13 residues. Deletions cut 5 bases from V and 8 bases from J, with 15 bases between.

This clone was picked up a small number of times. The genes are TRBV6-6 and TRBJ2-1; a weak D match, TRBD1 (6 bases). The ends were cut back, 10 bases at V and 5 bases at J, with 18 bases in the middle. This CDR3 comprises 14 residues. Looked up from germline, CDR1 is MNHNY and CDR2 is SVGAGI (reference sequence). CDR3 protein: CATLHDQGNNEQFF. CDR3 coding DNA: TGTGCCACCCTGCACGATCAGGGGAACAATGAGCAGTTCTTC.

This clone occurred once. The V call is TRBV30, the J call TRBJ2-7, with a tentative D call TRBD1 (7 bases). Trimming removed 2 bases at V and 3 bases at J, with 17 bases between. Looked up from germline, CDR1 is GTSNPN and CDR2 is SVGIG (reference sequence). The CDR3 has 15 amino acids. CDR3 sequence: CAWSYPGGWNYEQYF. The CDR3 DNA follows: TGTGCCTGGAGTTATCCAGGGGGGTGGAACTACGAGCAGTACTTC.

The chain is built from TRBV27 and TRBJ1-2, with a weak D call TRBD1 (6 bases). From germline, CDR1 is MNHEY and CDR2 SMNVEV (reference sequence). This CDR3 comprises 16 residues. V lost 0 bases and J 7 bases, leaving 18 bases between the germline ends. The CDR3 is CASSLSRTALRGGYTF. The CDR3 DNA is TGTGCCAGCAGTTTATCCAGGACAGCCCTAAGAGGTGGCTACACCTTC.

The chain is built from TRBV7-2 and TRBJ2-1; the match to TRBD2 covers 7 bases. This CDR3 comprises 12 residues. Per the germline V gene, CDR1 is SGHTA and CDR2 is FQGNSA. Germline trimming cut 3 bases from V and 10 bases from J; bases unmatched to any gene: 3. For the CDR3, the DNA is TGTGCCAGCAGCTTCAATAGCGGGGAGCAGTTCTTC. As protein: CASSFNSGEQFF. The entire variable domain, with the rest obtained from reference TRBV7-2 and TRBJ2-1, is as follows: GAGVSQSPSNKVTEKGKDVELRCDPISGHTALYWYRQSLGQGLEFLIYFQGNSAPDKSGLPSDRFSAERTGGSVSTLTIQRTQQEDSAVYLCASSFNSGEQFFGPGTRLTVL.

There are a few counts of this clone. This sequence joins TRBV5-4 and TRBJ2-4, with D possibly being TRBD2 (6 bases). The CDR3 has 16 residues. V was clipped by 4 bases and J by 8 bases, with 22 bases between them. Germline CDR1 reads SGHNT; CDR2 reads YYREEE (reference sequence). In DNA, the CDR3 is TGTGCCAGCAGCCTCGGGACGGGAGCTAGCCAGGACATTCAGTACTTC. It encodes CASSLGTGASQDIQYF.

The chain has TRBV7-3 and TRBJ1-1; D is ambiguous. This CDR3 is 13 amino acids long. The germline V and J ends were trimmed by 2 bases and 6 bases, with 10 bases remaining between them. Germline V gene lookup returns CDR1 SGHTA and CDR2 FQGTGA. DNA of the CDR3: TGTGCCAGCAGCTTACTAGGGATCTCTGAAGCTTTCTTT. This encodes CASSLLGISEAFF.

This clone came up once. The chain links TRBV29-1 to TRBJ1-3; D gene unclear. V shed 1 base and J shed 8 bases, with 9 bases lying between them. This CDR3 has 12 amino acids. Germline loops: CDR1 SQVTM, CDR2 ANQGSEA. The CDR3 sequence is CSVEAPGYTIYF. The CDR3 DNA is TGCAGCGTTGAAGCCCCCGGGTACACCATATATTTT. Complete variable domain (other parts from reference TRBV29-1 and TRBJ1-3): SAVISQKPSRDICQRGTSLTIQCQVDSQVTMMFWYRQQPGQSLTLIATANQGSEATYESGFVIDKFPISRPNLTFSTLTVSNMSPEDSSIYLCSVEAPGYTIYFGEGSWLTVV.

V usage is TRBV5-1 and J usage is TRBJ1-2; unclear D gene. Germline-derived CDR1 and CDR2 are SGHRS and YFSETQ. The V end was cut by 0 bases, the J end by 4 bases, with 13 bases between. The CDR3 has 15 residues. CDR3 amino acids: CASSLEAGDGYGYTF. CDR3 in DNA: TGCGCCAGCAGCTTGGAAGCAGGCGACGGCTATGGCTACACCTTC.